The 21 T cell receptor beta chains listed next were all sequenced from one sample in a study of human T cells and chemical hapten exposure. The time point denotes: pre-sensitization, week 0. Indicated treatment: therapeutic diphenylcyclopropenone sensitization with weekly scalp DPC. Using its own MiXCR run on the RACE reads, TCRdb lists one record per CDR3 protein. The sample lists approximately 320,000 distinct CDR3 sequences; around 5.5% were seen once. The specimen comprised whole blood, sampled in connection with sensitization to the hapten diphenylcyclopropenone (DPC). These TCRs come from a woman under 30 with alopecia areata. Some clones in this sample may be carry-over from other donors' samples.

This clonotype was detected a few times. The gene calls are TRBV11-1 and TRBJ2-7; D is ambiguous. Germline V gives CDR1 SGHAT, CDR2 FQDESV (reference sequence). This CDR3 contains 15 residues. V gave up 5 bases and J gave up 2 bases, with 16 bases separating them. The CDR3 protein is CASSPKPSPTYEQYF. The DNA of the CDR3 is TGTGCCAGCAGCCCAAAACCGTCCCCCACCTACGAGCAGTACTTC.

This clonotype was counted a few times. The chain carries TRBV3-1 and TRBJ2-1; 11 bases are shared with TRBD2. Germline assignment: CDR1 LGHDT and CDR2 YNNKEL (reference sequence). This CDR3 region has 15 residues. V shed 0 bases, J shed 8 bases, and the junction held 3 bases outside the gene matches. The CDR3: CASSQEPSGGHEQFF. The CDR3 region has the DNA TGTGCCAGCAGCCAAGAGCCTAGCGGGGGGCATGAGCAGTTCTTC.

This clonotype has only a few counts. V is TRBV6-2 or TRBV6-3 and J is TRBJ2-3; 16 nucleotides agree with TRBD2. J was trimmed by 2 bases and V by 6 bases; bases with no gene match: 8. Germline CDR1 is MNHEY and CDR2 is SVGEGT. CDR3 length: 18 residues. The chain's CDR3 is CASSTGLAGGEHTDTQYF. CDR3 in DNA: TGTGCCAGCAGCACGGGACTAGCGGGGGGGGAGCACACAGATACGCAGTATTTT.

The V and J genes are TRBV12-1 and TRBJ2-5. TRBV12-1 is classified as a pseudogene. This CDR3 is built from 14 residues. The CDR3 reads CASSFGTLQETQYF. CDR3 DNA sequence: TGTGCCAGCAGCTTTGGAACATTACAAGAGACCCAGTACTTC.

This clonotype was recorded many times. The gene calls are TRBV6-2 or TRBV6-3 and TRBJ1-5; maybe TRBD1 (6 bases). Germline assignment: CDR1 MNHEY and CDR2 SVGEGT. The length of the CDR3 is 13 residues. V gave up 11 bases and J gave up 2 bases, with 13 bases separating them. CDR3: CAARGEGNQPQHF. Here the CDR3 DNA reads TGTGCCGCGAGGGGGGAGGGCAATCAGCCCCAGCATTTT.

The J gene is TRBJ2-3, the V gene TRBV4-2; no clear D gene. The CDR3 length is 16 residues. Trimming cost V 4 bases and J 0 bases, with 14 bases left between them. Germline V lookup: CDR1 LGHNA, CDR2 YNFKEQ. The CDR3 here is CASSPSQRQSTDTQYF. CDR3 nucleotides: TGTGCCAGCAGCCCAAGTCAGCGTCAAAGCACAGATACGCAGTATTTT.

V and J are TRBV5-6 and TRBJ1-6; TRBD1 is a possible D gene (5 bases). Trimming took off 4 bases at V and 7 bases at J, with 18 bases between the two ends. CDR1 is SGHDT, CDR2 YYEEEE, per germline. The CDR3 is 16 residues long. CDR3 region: CASSEGTSRVNSPLHF. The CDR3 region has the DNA TGTGCCAGCAGCGAGGGGACGTCCCGCGTCAATTCACCCCTCCACTTT.

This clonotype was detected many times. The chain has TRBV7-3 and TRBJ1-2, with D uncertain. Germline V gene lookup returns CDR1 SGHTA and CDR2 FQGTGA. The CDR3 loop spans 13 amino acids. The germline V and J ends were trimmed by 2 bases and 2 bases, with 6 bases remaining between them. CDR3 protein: CASSLHRNYGYTF. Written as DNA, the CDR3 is TGTGCCAGCAGCTTACATCGCAACTATGGCTACACCTTC.

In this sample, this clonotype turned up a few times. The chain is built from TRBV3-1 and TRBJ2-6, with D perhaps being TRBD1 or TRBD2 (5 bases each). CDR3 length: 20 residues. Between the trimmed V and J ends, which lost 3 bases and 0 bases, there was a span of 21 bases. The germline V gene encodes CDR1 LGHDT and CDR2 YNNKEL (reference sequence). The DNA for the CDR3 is TGTGCCAGCAGCCATACGGGGACCGCGAAACTCCACTCTGGGGCCAACGTCCTGACTTTC. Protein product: CASSHTGTAKLHSGANVLTF.

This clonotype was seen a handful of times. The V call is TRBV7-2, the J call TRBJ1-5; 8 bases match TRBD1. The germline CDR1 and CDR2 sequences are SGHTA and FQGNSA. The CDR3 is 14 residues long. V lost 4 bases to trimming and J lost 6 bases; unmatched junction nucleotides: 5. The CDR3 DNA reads TGTGCCAGCAGCTCTGGACAGGGAGCTCAGCCCCAGCATTTT. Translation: CASSSGQGAQPQHF.

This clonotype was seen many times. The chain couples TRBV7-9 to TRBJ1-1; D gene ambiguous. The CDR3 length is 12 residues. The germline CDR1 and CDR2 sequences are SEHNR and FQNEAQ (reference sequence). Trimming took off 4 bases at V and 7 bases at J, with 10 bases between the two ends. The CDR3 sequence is CASSWVVDEAFF. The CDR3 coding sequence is TGTGCCAGCAGCTGGGTGGTGGATGAAGCTTTCTTT.

CDR3 DNA: TGTGCCAGCTCACCGTCACAGGGCGAGCAGTACTTC. It translates to CASSPSQGEQYF. This chain joins TRBV18 and TRBJ2-7; TRBD1 is a possible D gene (6 bases). CDR3 length equals 12 residues. CDR1 KGHSH and CDR2 LQKENI come from the germline V gene. With 3 bases removed from V and 6 bases from J, the gap between germline ends came to 9 bases.

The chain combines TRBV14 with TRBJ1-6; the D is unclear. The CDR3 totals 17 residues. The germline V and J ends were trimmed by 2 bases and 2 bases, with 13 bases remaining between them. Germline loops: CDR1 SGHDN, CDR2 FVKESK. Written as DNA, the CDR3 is TGTGCCAGCAGCCAATATGCCGGGGAGACCTATAATTCACCCCTCCACTTT. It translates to CASSQYAGETYNSPLHF.

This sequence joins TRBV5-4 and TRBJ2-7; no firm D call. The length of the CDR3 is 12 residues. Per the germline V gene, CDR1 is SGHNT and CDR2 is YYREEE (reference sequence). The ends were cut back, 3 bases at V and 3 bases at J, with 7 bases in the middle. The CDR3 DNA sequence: TGTGCCAGCAGCTGGGGAAACTACGAGCAGTACTTC. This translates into CASSWGNYEQYF.

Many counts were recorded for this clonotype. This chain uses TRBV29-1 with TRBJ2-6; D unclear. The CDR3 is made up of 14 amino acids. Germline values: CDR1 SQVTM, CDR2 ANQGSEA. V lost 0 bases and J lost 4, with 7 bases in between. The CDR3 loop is CSVEDSKGANVLTF. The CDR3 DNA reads TGCAGCGTTGAAGACAGTAAGGGGGCCAACGTCCTGACTTTC.

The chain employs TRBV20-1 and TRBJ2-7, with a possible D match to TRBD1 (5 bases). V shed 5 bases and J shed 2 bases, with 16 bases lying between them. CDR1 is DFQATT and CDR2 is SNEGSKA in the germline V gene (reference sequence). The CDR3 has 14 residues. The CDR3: CSAHQGFHPYEQYF. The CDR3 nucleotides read TGCAGTGCTCATCAGGGCTTCCATCCCTACGAGCAGTACTTC.

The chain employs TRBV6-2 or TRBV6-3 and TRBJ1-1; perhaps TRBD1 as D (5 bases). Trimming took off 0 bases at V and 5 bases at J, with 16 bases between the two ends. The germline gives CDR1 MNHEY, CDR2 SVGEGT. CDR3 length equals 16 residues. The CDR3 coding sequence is TGTGCCAGCAGTTACTCAGTAGGGGCGAGAGAAACTGAAGCTTTCTTT. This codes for CASSYSVGARETEAFF.

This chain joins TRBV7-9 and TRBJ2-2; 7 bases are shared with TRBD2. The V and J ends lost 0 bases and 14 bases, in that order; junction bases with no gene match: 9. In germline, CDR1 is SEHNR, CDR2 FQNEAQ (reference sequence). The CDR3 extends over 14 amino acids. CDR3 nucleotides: TGTGCCAGCAGCTTAGCAGCGGGGCATGTCGAACTGTTTTTT. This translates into CASSLAAGHVELFF.

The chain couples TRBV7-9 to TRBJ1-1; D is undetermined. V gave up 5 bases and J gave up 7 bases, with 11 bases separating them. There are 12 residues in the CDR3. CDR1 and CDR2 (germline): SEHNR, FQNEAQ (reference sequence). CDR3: CASSATGDEAFF. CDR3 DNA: TGTGCCAGCAGCGCAACCGGGGATGAAGCTTTCTTT.

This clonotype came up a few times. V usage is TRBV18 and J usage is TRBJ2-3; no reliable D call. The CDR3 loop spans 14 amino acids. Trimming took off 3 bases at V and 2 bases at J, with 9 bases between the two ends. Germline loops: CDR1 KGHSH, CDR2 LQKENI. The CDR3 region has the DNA TGTGCCAGCTCACCGGACCGACACACAGATACGCAGTATTTT. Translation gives CASSPDRHTDTQYF.

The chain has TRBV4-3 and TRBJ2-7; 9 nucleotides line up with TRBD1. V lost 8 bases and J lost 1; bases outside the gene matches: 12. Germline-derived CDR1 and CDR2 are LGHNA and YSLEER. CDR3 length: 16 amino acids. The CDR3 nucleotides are TGCGCCAGCTCCGCGAATATCGGGACAGGGTCCTACGAGCAGTACTTC. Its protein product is CASSANIGTGSYEQYF.